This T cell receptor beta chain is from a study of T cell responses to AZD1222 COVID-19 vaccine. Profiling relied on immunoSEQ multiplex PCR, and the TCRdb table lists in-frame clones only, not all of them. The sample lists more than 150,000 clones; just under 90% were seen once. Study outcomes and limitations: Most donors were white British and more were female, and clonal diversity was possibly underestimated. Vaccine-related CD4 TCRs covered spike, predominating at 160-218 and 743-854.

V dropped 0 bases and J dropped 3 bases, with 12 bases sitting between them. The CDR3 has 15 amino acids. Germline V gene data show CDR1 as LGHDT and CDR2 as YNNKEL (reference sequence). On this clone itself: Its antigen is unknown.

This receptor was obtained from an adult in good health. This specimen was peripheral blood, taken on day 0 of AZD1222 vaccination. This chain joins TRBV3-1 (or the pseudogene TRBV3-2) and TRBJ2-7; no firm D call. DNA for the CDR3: TGTGCCAGCAGCCAAGATTACCGATACAACTACGAGCAGTACTTC. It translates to CASSQDYRYNYEQYF.